A selection of T cell receptor beta chains follows, all from one sample in a study of T cell responses to AZD1222 COVID-19 vaccine. Sequenced by immunoSEQ multiplex PCR; TCRdb stores in-frame clones only, minus some. In the table there are 95,000 to 110,000 clones, 90% to 95% of which are singletons. The source was peripheral blood, collected on day 0 of AZD1222 vaccination. The receptor source for this set is an adult in good health. Both conserved end residues are part of each CDR3. The D gene is left open where the match is weak. Not all rows give a size; the values are once, few, many and, for expanded clones, a class.

>TRBV4-3|TRBJ1-1|NA|NA
CASSQTGNTEAFF
TGCGCCAGCAGCCAAACAGGGAACACTGAAGCTTTCTTT
>TRBV6-5|TRBJ1-3|NA|NA
CASSYSDLGEYTIYF
TGTGCCAGCAGTTACTCGGACTTAGGCGAATACACCATATATTTT
>TRBV7-9|TRBJ2-2|once|TRBD2
CASRDTSGASPNTGELFF
TGTGCCAGCAGGGATACTAGCGGGGCATCCCCGAACACCGGGGAGCTGTTTTTT
>TRBV19|TRBJ1-1|NA|TRBD1
CASSITGGNTEAFF
TGTGCCAGTAGTATCACAGGGGGGAACACTGAAGCTTTCTTT
>TRBV6-6|TRBJ2-7|NA|NA
CASSKLQGQQYF
TGTGCCAGCAGTAAGCTACAGGGCCAGCAGTACTTC
>TRBV9|TRBJ1-6|NA|NA
CASSVALLPLGLEGGSPLHF
TGTGCCAGCAGCGTAGCCCTCCTCCCGCTCGGGCTTGAGGGTGGTTCACCCCTCCACTTT
>TRBV2|TRBJ2-2|NA|NA
CASRPQATGELFF
TGTGCCAGCAGGCCCCAAGCCACCGGGGAGCTGTTTTTT
>TRBV7-9|TRBJ1-2|NA|NA
CASSLPFTDPLGGYTF
TGTGCCAGCAGCTTACCGTTCACCGATCCTCTTGGTGGCTACACCTTC
>TRBV12-5|TRBJ1-5|NA|NA
CASVSPSEGYSNQPQHF
TGTGCTAGTGTCTCCCCGTCCGAGGGTTATAGCAATCAGCCCCAGCATTTT
>TRBV18|TRBJ1-1|NA|NA
CASSRVVPNVEAFF
TGTGCCAGCTCCCGGGTGGTTCCCAATGTTGAAGCTTTCTTT
>TRBV18|TRBJ1-1|NA|NA
CASSPLTEAFF
TGTGCCAGCTCGCCCCTAACTGAAGCTTTCTTT
>TRBV6-5|TRBJ1-3|once|NA
CASKPAGPGNTIYF
TGTGCCAGCAAACCAGCCGGGCCTGGAAACACCATATATTTT
>TRBV27|TRBJ1-1|NA|NA
CASSLGMNTEAFF
TGTGCCAGCAGTTTAGGAATGAACACTGAAGCTTTCTTT
>TRBV5-1|TRBJ2-1|NA|TRBD2
CASSSLAGGINEQFF
TGCGCCAGCAGCTCCCTAGCGGGGGGGATCAATGAGCAGTTCTTC
>TRBV4-2|TRBJ2-7|NA|TRBD2
CASSQLTGGSYEQYF
TGTGCCAGCAGCCAATTAACGGGGGGATCCTACGAGCAGTACTTC
>TRBV29-1|TRBJ1-2|NA|NA
CSVESQEIWGYTF
TGCAGCGTTGAGTCCCAGGAGATCTGGGGCTACACCTTC
>TRBV4-3|TRBJ1-1|NA|NA
CASSPLGMNTEAFF
TGCGCCAGCAGCCCCTTGGGGATGAACACTGAAGCTTTCTTT
>TRBV4-2|TRBJ2-5|NA|NA
CASSPQFGGETQYF
TGTGCCAGCAGCCCTCAGTTCGGGGGAGAGACCCAGTACTTC
>TRBV9|TRBJ1-2|NA|NA
CASSRANRSVYGYTF
TGTGCCAGCAGCCGCGCTAACCGTTCGGTCTATGGCTACACCTTC
>TRBV7-2|TRBJ1-2|NA|NA
CASSLEVGRDYTF
TGTGCCAGCAGCTTGGAAGTGGGGCGGGACTACACCTTC
>TRBV6-2/TRBV6-3|TRBJ2-1|few|NA
CASSFTSGANEQFF
TGTGCCAGCAGTTTCACCAGTGGGGCCAATGAGCAGTTCTTC
>TRBV25-1|TRBJ1-6|few|NA
CASKGGGQNSPLHF
TGTGCCAGCAAAGGGGGAGGGCAGAATTCACCCCTCCACTTT
>TRBV12-3/TRBV12-4|TRBJ2-2|NA|NA
CASSPYTGELFF
TGTGCCAGCAGCCCATACACCGGGGAGCTGTTTTTT
>TRBV19|TRBJ2-7|NA|NA
CASSIPPSGQYF
TGTGCCAGTAGTATCCCCCCCTCGGGGCAGTACTTC
>TRBV10-1|TRBJ2-1|NA|NA
CASSEWTSGRADHNEQFF
TGCGCCAGCAGTGAATGGACATCCGGCAGGGCAGACCACAATGAGCAGTTCTTC
>TRBV12-5|TRBJ1-5|NA|NA
CASALEPNQPQHF
TGTGCTAGTGCTCTCGAGCCCAATCAGCCCCAGCATTTT
>TRBV5-1|TRBJ1-3|once|NA
CASTVLPGNTIYF
TGCGCCAGCACCGTCCTCCCTGGAAACACCATATATTTT
>TRBV3-1/TRBV3-2|TRBJ2-7|NA|TRBD2
CASSQPGLAGYYEQYF
TGTGCCAGCAGCCAGCCTGGACTAGCGGGTTACTACGAGCAGTACTTC
>TRBV29-1|TRBJ1-1|NA|NA
CSVDSGSFQAFF
TGCAGCGTTGATTCGGGGTCTTTTCAAGCTTTCTTT
>TRBV27|TRBJ1-6|NA|NA
CASSLLQLNSPLHF
TGTGCCAGCAGTTTATTACAGCTTAATTCACCCCTCCACTTT
>TRBV3-1/TRBV3-2|TRBJ1-3|NA|NA
CASSQSPAGNTIYF
TGTGCCAGCAGCCAAAGTCCTGCTGGAAACACCATATATTTT
>TRBV5-8|TRBJ1-3|NA|TRBD1
CASSTRPTGVGNTIYF
TGTGCCAGCAGCACACGTCCGACAGGGGTTGGAAACACCATATATTTT
>TRBV2|TRBJ2-7|NA|NA
CASGPYEQYF
TGTGCCAGCGGCCCCTACGAGCAGTACTTC
>TRBV9|TRBJ1-1|NA|NA
CASSAGLPNTEAFF
TGTGCCAGCAGCGCGGGACTTCCGAACACTGAAGCTTTCTTT
>TRBV4-1|TRBJ1-5|NA|NA
CASSQDFEYSNQPQHF
TGCGCCAGCAGCCAAGATTTTGAGTATAGCAATCAGCCCCAGCATTTT
>TRBV3-1/TRBV3-2|TRBJ2-2|few|TRBD1
CASSKTGFWANTGELFF
TGTGCCAGCAGTAAGACAGGGTTTTGGGCTAACACCGGGGAGCTGTTTTTT
>TRBV7-9|TRBJ2-1|NA|TRBD1
CASSYPKGAHNEQFF
TGTGCCAGCAGCTACCCGAAGGGGGCTCACAATGAGCAGTTCTTC
>TRBV5-1|TRBJ2-2|NA|NA
CASSRIAGNTGELFF
TGCGCCAGCAGCCGTATCGCAGGGAACACCGGGGAGCTGTTTTTT
>TRBV9|TRBJ1-2|NA|NA
CASSVYGDGYTF
TGTGCCAGCAGCGTGTATGGGGATGGCTACACCTTC
>TRBV7-6|TRBJ2-5|NA|NA
CASSLQETQYF
TGTGCCAGCAGCTTACAAGAGACCCAGTACTTC
>TRBV29-1|TRBJ2-7|once|TRBD1
CSVLGQGYEQYF
TGCAGCGTTCTTGGACAGGGCTACGAGCAGTACTTC
>TRBV6-5|TRBJ1-2|NA|NA
CATRGSGFYGYTF
TGTGCCACCAGGGGATCAGGGTTCTATGGCTACACCTTC
>TRBV23-1|TRBJ1-2|NA|NA
CASRGNHREPGYTF
TGCGCCAGCAGAGGAAATCACCGGGAGCCTGGCTACACCTTC
>TRBV7-2|TRBJ2-3|NA|TRBD2
CASSFSGGTSTDTQYF
TGTGCCAGCAGCTTTAGCGGGGGGACTAGCACAGATACGCAGTATTTT
>TRBV5-4|TRBJ1-6|NA|NA
CASSNSALPGSPLHF
TGTGCCAGCAGCAATTCGGCCCTACCGGGGTCACCCCTCCACTTT
>TRBV2|TRBJ2-2|NA|NA
CASSEQTGGELFF
TGTGCCAGCAGTGAACAAACCGGCGGGGAGCTGTTTTTT
>TRBV5-6|TRBJ1-2|NA|NA
CASSLVGGLDGYTF
TGTGCCAGCAGCTTGGTCGGGGGGCTAGATGGCTACACCTTC
>TRBV7-8|TRBJ1-2|NA|NA
CASSLVDSPLRGYTF
TGTGCCAGCAGCTTAGTTGACAGCCCACTCCGGGGCTACACCTTC
>TRBV19|TRBJ1-1|NA|NA
CASSIQGSEAFF
TGTGCCAGTAGTATCCAGGGTAGTGAAGCTTTCTTT
>TRBV15|TRBJ2-5|NA|NA
CATSDGSGGETQYF
TGTGCCACCAGCGACGGGAGTGGGGGAGAGACCCAGTACTTC
>TRBV9|TRBJ1-2|NA|NA
CASSSRGRGNYGYTF
TGTGCCAGCAGCTCCAGGGGTAGGGGGAACTATGGCTACACCTTC
>TRBV9|TRBJ2-3|NA|TRBD2
CASSVEAGVDTQYF
TGTGCCAGCAGCGTAGAAGCGGGGGTCGATACGCAGTATTTT
>TRBV5-1|TRBJ1-1|NA|NA
CASSSNTGRSNTEAFF
TGCGCCAGCAGCTCAAACACAGGCAGGAGTAACACTGAAGCTTTCTTT
>TRBV30|TRBJ1-2|NA|NA
CARKTPQGYGYTF
TGTGCCAGAAAAACCCCCCAGGGGTATGGCTACACCTTC
>TRBV28|TRBJ1-5|NA|NA
CASSLGRQLRPQHF
TGTGCCAGCAGTTTAGGGCGACAACTGAGGCCCCAGCATTTT
>TRBV12-5|TRBJ1-1|NA|NA
CASGLGGEAFF
TGTGCTAGTGGTTTAGGGGGTGAAGCTTTCTTT
>TRBV6-1|TRBJ2-7|NA|NA
CASSEAPRSSYEQYF
TGTGCCAGCAGTGAAGCCCCCAGGTCCTCCTACGAGCAGTACTTC